This T cell receptor (beta chain) appears in the sequencing data of a study of response to subunit inactivated influenza vaccine. A single record per CDR3 protein comes from TCRdb applying MiXCR to the RT-PCR reads. The data contain under 550,000 distinct CDR3 sequences, less than 10% of them singletons. Sample: PBMCs from blood, taken less than 30 months after vaccination. This TCR came from a man aged 50 to 69 who received an inactivated influenza vaccine.

Here the CDR3 reads CSVHPEGRTEAFF. In nucleotides, the CDR3 is TGCAGCGTCCACCCGGAGGGTCGGACTGAAGCTTTCTTT. The chain is built from TRBV29-1 and TRBJ1-1; D is unclear. V was clipped by 6 bases and J by 5 bases, with 16 bases between them. The CDR3 totals 13 residues. Germline V gives CDR1 SQVTM, CDR2 ANQGSEA.